This TCR beta chain was documented in a study of cytomegalovirus exposure and HLA in healthy donors. Overall study findings and caveats: Indistinguishable V segments such as TRBV6-2 and TRBV6-3 were excluded. Researchers catalogued 160 or so TCR beta chains as cytomegalovirus-associated.

The PCR ran on 60 Vbeta and 13 Jbeta primers. The method was immunoSEQ multiplex PCR; TCRdb's version includes in-frame clones alone and lacks a portion of them. The repertoire has about 110,000 clones, over 60% of them found once; the top ten carry 3.5% to 4%. With regard to this clone: Its antigen is currently unknown.

This CDR3 has 14 residues. The J segment lost 1 base and the V segment lost 5 bases, leaving 3 bases of the junction unmatched. Looked up from germline, CDR1 is SGHTA and CDR2 is FQGTGA. The rearrangement links TRBV7-3 to TRBJ1-1; TRBD1 matches 8 bases. Sequencing was done on a sample of PBMCs. The clonotype was recovered from a human donor in good health. CDR3 amino acids: CASSLQGANTEAFF. The CDR3, as DNA: TGTGCCAGCAGCCTTCAGGGGGCGAACACTGAAGCTTTCTTT. Combining the CDR3 with reference TRBV7-3 and TRBJ1-1 gives the whole variable domain GAGVSQTPSNKVTEKGKYVELRCDPISGHTALYWYRQSLGQGPEFLIYFQGTGAADDSGLPNDRFFAVRPEGSVSTLKIQRTERGDSAVYLCASSLQGANTEAFFGQGTRLTVV.